The present T cell receptor beta chain was sequenced within a study of pediatric ulcerative colitis. During colonoscopy, one to two rectal pinch biopsies were collected. Using immunoSEQ multiplex PCR, the repertoire was profiled, and TCRdb retains in-frame clones only, with some absent. The sample lists tens of thousands of clones, around 78% occurring once. This CDR3 has 14 residues. The germline CDR1 and CDR2 sequences are SGHTA and FQGNSA. V gave up 3 bases and J gave up 8 bases, with 16 bases separating them. The sample was gut tissue. V is TRBV7-2 and J is TRBJ1-2; unclear D gene. The receptor comes from a boy aged 5-17 years with moderate ulcerative colitis. The CDR3 DNA reads as TGTGCCAGCAGCTTCGGCTCCCTCGTCGGGGGCTACACCTTC. Translation: CASSFGSLVGGYTF.